In this sample, the clone carrying this TCR beta chain turned up many times. Its antigen is still unknown. Germline-derived CDR1 and CDR2 are KGHDR and SFDVKD. This CDR3 comprises 14 residues. Deletions cut 3 bases from V and 7 bases from J, with 15 bases between. Using RNA transcripts as the source, TCR beta CDR3 regions were amplified. The HTBI primer set served for first-round RT-PCR of the TCR CDR3. TCRdb ran MiXCR on the multiplex PCR reads and lists one entry per CDR3 protein. The data hold 470,000 or so distinct CDR3 sequences, with around 20% observed a single time. These patients, aged 18 to 65, had recently diagnosed hyperthyroidism lasting under 2 months. The source of the sample is a study of T cells in Graves' hyperthyroidism and ophthalmopathy. Study observations and caveats: Ophthalmopathy was identified by the model a median about six months ahead of onset.

The receptor comes from a man aged 18 to 30 with Graves' hyperthyroidism. Sequenced input: blood. The V call is TRBV24-1, the J call TRBJ2-7, with D perhaps TRBD1 or TRBD2 (5 bases each). As DNA, the CDR3 is TGTGCCACCAGTGATCCTGGGACGGGTGTGGAGCAGTACTTC. This sequence encodes CATSDPGTGVEQYF.